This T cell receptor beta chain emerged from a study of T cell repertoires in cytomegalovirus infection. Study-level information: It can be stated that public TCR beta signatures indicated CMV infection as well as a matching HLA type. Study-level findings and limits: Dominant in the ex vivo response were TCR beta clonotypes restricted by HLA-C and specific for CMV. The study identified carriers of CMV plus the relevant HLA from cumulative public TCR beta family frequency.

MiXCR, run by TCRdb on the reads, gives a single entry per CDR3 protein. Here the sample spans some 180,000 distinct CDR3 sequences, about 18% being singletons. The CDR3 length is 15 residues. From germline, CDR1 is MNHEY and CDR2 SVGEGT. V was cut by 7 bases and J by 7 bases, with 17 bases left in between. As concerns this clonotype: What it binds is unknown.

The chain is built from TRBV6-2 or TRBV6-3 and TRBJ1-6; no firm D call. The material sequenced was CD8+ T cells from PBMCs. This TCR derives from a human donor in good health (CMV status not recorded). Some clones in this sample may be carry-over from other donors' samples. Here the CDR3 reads CASNPGRLLNSPLHF. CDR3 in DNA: TGTGCCAGCAACCCAGGACGGCTCCTGAATTCACCCCTCCACTTT.